The present entry profiles one T cell receptor (beta chain) with its context. Its antigen is not identified. V dropped 1 base and J dropped 4 bases, with 13 bases sitting between them. From germline, CDR1 is SQVTM and CDR2 ANQGSEA. There are 15 residues in the CDR3. The data stem from a study of vaccination effects on CD4 cells after COVID-19. Measured with immunoSEQ multiplex PCR; TCRdb has only the in-frame clones, and not every one. This table has under 70,000 clones, 70% to 85% appearing once. Viral peptide pools were used in the ViraFEST assay to expand antigen-specific CD4+ T cells, and sequencing came afterward. Cells that had been cultured for less than eleven days were the source of isolated CD4+ T cells. Each vaccine recipient was nucleocapsid antibody negative and had no prior SARS-CoV-2 infection. With around 9.4 ug/ml peptides and roughly 9.4 IU/ml IL-2, fewer than 2.5 million PBMC per well were cultured.

The chain is built from TRBV29-1 and TRBJ1-4, with D unresolved. The receptor comes from a human donor who received a COVID-19 vaccine. Sequenced here: CD4+ T cells from PBMCs cultured with HCoV-OC43 spike peptides, sampled before COVID-19 vaccination. Sample subset: HCoV-OC43 spike overlapping peptide pool stimulation. CDR3 in amino acids: CSVEGAGGYNEKLFF. For the CDR3, the DNA is TGCAGCGTTGAAGGGGCAGGCGGATATAATGAAAAACTGTTTTTT.